These T cell receptor beta chains were read from a single sample in a study of OX40 agonist ivuxolimab in advanced cancers. Method: immunoSEQ multiplex PCR; TCRdb's copy keeps in-frame clones and lacks some. Counted here are tens of thousands of clones, nearly 95% occurring once; the ten biggest clones make up about 10%. The sample in question was CD4+ or CD8+ T cells sorted from blood, obtained in a trial of the OX40 agonist ivuxolimab. The origin of the receptors is an adult with an advanced solid tumor such as melanoma, head and neck, liver or kidney cancer. Each CDR3 is given with its conserved first and last residue. D genes are given only for firm matches. The size of a clone is reported for some rows only, either as once, few or many, or as a class for expanded clones.

clone size	CDR3 length	V gene	D gene	J gene	CDR3 protein	CDR3 DNA
NA	14	TRBV5-5	NA	TRBJ2-7	CASSWTGPSYEQYF	TGTGCCAGCAGCTGGACGGGTCCCTCCTACGAGCAGTACTTC
NA	15	TRBV5-1	TRBD2	TRBJ2-7	CASSLETSGAYEQYF	TGCGCCAGCAGCTTGGAGACTAGCGGAGCCTACGAGCAGTACTTC
once	15	TRBV7-3	NA	TRBJ1-2	CASSRGALDPYGYTF	TGTGCCAGCAGTAGAGGGGCGCTAGACCCCTATGGCTACACCTTC
NA	13	TRBV2	NA	TRBJ2-3	CASSEVGPDTQYF	TGTGCCAGCAGTGAAGTCGGGCCAGATACGCAGTATTTT
NA	15	TRBV28	NA	TRBJ1-1	CASSSIQYSNTEAFF	TGTGCCAGCAGTTCCATCCAGTATTCGAACACTGAAGCTTTCTTT
few	14	TRBV10-1	NA	TRBJ2-1	CATAGTSSYNEQFF	TGCGCCACCGCGGGCACCAGCTCCTACAATGAGCAGTTCTTC
NA	15	TRBV4-2	TRBD1	TRBJ1-2	CASSQDTTGDYGYTF	TGTGCCAGCAGCCAGGATACGACAGGGGACTATGGCTACACCTTC
NA	11	TRBV29-1	NA	TRBJ2-1	CSVTSLNEQFF	TGCAGCGTTACTAGCTTGAATGAGCAGTTCTTC
NA	14	TRBV15	TRBD2	TRBJ2-7	CATSPRGEVYEQYF	TGTGCCACTTCCCCGCGGGGGGAGGTCTACGAGCAGTACTTC
NA	15	TRBV28	NA	TRBJ1-1	CASKKDQRGNTEAFF	TGTGCCAGCAAAAAGGACCAGCGAGGGAACACTGAAGCTTTCTTT
NA	17	TRBV9	TRBD2	TRBJ2-1	CASSVRPTSGRDNEQFF	TGTGCCAGCAGCGTACGCCCGACTAGCGGGAGGGACAATGAGCAGTTCTTC
NA	16	TRBV29-1	NA	TRBJ2-6	CSADFARHSGANVLTF	TGCAGCGCCGATTTTGCACGACACTCTGGGGCCAACGTCCTGACTTTC
NA	16	TRBV11-3	NA	TRBJ2-5	CASSPKGDKYQETQYF	TGTGCCAGCAGCCCCAAGGGCGACAAGTACCAAGAGACCCAGTACTTC
once	14	TRBV5-6	NA	TRBJ2-7	CASSLTMGRHEQYF	TGTGCCAGCAGCCTTACGATGGGGAGACACGAGCAGTACTTC
NA	15	TRBV27	TRBD2	TRBJ2-1	CASSAGTSGRGGQFF	TGTGCCAGCAGTGCCGGGACTAGCGGGAGAGGAGGGCAGTTCTTC
NA	10	TRBV6-5	NA	TRBJ2-1	CASSYSKLFF	TGTGCCAGCAGTTACTCTAAGCTTTTCTTC
NA	13	TRBV6-5	NA	TRBJ1-5	CASSYGFRQPQHF	TGTGCCAGCAGTTATGGGTTCCGGCAGCCCCAGCATTTT
NA	14	TRBV7-9	NA	TRBJ2-2	CASTYSGNTGELFF	TGTGCCAGCACCTATAGCGGGAACACCGGGGAGCTGTTTTTT
NA	11	TRBV19	NA	TRBJ1-1	CASSSFTEAFF	TGTGCCAGTAGTAGTTTCACTGAAGCCTTCTTT
once	14	TRBV18	TRBD1	TRBJ2-7	CASSPEAGGSEQYF	TGTGCCAGCTCACCAGAGGCAGGGGGCTCCGAGCAGTACTTC
NA	13	TRBV4-2	NA	TRBJ2-2	CASRHSRPGELFF	TGTGCCAGCAGACACAGCCGGCCCGGGGAGCTGTTTTTT
few	13	TRBV7-1	NA	TRBJ2-1	CASSPSLPDEQFF	TGTGCCAGCAGCCCCTCTCTCCCGGATGAGCAGTTCTTC
NA	14	TRBV7-9	TRBD2	TRBJ2-7	CASSMRGTPYEQYF	TGTGCCAGCAGCATGCGGGGGACTCCCTACGAGCAGTACTTC
NA	15	TRBV7-3	TRBD1	TRBJ2-7	CASSSTHGTGSEQYF	TGTGCCAGCAGCTCAACACATGGGACAGGGAGCGAGCAGTACTTC
few	15	TRBV5-1	NA	TRBJ1-2	CASSPGQPAYYGYTF	TGCGCCAGCAGCCCCGGACAGCCAGCTTACTATGGCTACACCTTC
NA	14	TRBV19	NA	TRBJ1-3	CASSWQTSGNTIYF	TGTGCCAGTAGTTGGCAAACATCTGGAAACACCATATATTTT
NA	14	TRBV9	TRBD2	TRBJ2-7	CASSAGGEPYEQYF	TGTGCCAGCAGCGCCGGGGGGGAACCCTACGAGCAGTACTTC
once	14	TRBV27	NA	TRBJ2-7	CASSLGGPSYEQYF	TGTGCCAGCAGTTTGGGGGGCCCCTCCTACGAGCAGTACTTC
NA	13	TRBV30	NA	TRBJ2-1	CAWSVLGYNEQFF	TGTGCCTGGAGTGTTTTAGGATACAATGAGCAGTTCTTC
once	12	TRBV6-6	TRBD2	TRBJ2-7	CASIGGGYEQYF	TGTGCCAGCATCGGGGGGGGCTACGAGCAGTACTTC
NA	12	TRBV2	NA	TRBJ2-2	CASSTSSGELFF	TGTGCCAGCAGTACTAGTTCCGGGGAGCTGTTTTTT
NA	18	TRBV5-1	NA	TRBJ2-1	CASSLEAPRGRDDNEQFF	TGCGCCAGCAGCTTGGAGGCCCCTCGGGGGCGGGACGACAATGAGCAGTTCTTC
NA	13	TRBV5-4	NA	TRBJ2-5	CASSPAFGETQYF	TGTGCCAGCAGCCCCGCCTTTGGAGAGACCCAGTACTTC
NA	16	TRBV6-1	TRBD1	TRBJ1-6	CASSEDPGQGNSPLHF	TGTGCCAGCAGTGAAGATCCGGGACAGGGTAATTCACCCCTCCACTTT
NA	11	TRBV20-1	NA	TRBJ2-1	CSARLGDERFF	TGCAGTGCTAGGCTAGGCGATGAGCGGTTCTTC
NA	14	TRBV7-9	TRBD2	TRBJ2-7	CASSDGLAAYEQYF	TGTGCCAGCAGCGACGGACTAGCAGCCTACGAGCAGTACTTC
NA	14	TRBV9	NA	TRBJ2-7	CASSVGGNSYEQYF	TGTGCCAGCAGCGTAGGAGGAAACTCCTACGAGCAGTACTTC
NA	14	TRBV6-6	TRBD1	TRBJ2-7	CASSYRDRGYEQYF	TGTGCCAGCAGTTACCGGGACAGGGGTTACGAGCAGTACTTC
NA	14	TRBV27	NA	TRBJ2-7	CASSRGRDSYEQYF	TGTGCCAGCAGTCGGGGGAGGGACAGCTACGAGCAGTACTTC
NA	17	TRBV7-6	NA	TRBJ2-5	CASSLAGFQEIQETQYF	TGTGCCAGCAGCTTAGCGGGGTTTCAGGAGATTCAAGAGACCCAGTACTTC
NA	15	TRBV15	NA	TRBJ1-1	CATSRDRGLNTEAFF	TGTGCCACCAGCAGAGATCGAGGGCTGAACACTGAAGCTTTCTTT
NA	15	TRBV11-3	TRBD2	TRBJ2-1	CASSFGGSSYNEQFF	TGTGCCAGCAGCTTCGGCGGGAGCTCCTACAATGAGCAGTTCTTC
NA	14	TRBV10-3	NA	TRBJ1-3	CAISPANTGNTIYF	TGTGCCATCAGCCCCGCCAACACTGGAAACACCATATATTTT
once	15	TRBV7-9	TRBD1	TRBJ1-2	CASSADRGTNYGYTF	TGTGCCAGCAGTGCCGACAGGGGCACTAACTATGGCTACACCTTC
NA	13	TRBV7-9	NA	TRBJ2-5	CASRRTGDETQYF	TGTGCCAGCAGAAGGACCGGAGACGAGACCCAGTACTTC
NA	11	TRBV20-1	NA	TRBJ1-2	CSAGGMTGYTF	TGCAGTGCTGGGGGTATGACGGGCTACACCTTC
NA	14	TRBV6-5	NA	TRBJ2-3	CASSYKGGTDTQYF	TGTGCCAGCAGTTACAAGGGGGGCACAGATACGCAGTATTTT
NA	13	TRBV2	NA	TRBJ1-1	CATISYMNTEAFF	TGTGCCACCATTTCCTATATGAACACTGAAGCTTTCTTT
NA	13	TRBV29-1	TRBD1	TRBJ1-5	CSVQGQGSQPQHF	TGCAGCGTCCAAGGACAGGGAAGTCAGCCCCAGCATTTT
NA	16	TRBV5-1	NA	TRBJ1-2	CASSLLGTGITLGYTF	TGCGCCAGCAGCTTGTTGGGTACAGGGATCACCCTTGGCTACACCTTC
once	14	TRBV7-3	NA	TRBJ2-2	CASRPDFGAGELFF	TGTGCCAGCCGGCCGGACTTTGGGGCCGGGGAGCTGTTTTTT
NA	15	TRBV11-3	TRBD2	TRBJ2-7	CASSAGGREIYEQYF	TGTGCCAGCAGCGCGGGGGGGCGGGAGATCTACGAGCAGTACTTC